What follows are 8 T cell receptor beta chains derived from one specimen sequenced in a study of blood T cell repertoires in COVID-19. Measured with immunoSEQ multiplex PCR; TCRdb has only the in-frame clones, and not every one. Among 250,000 to 350,000 clones listed, around 90% were seen once. The sample taken for sequencing was peripheral blood. Receptors originate from a woman aged 45 to 65 with COVID-19, enrolled during active disease.

This clone was found a few times. This chain connects TRBV7-2 to TRBJ1-2; TRBD1 matches 7 bases. Unmatched junction bases numbered 6, after V lost 3 bases and J lost 2 bases. This CDR3 has 15 residues. Germline CDR1 and CDR2: SGHTA and FQGNSA. The CDR3 loop reads CASSFPSGQNYGYTF. In nucleotides, the CDR3 is TGTGCCAGCAGCTTTCCCTCGGGACAGAACTATGGCTACACCTTC.

The chain employs TRBV15 and TRBJ1-2; 10 bases are shared with TRBD1. Trimming cost V 5 bases and J 7 bases; bases outside gene matches: 10. This CDR3 has 15 amino acids. Germline lookup yields CDR1 LNHNV and CDR2 YYDKDF (reference sequence). CDR3 sequence: CATSAGQGILGGYTF. The CDR3 DNA reads TGTGCCACCAGCGCGGGACAGGGGATTTTAGGTGGCTACACCTTC. Together with reference TRBV15 and TRBJ1-2, the CDR3 gives the full variable domain: DAMVIQNPRYQVTQFGKPVTLSCSQTLNHNVMYWYQQKSSQAPKLLFHYYDKDFNNEADTPDNFQSRRPNTSFCFLDIRSPGLGDTAMYLCATSAGQGILGGYTFGSGTRLTVV.

The gene calls are TRBV4-1 and TRBJ1-2; no reliable D call. The germline V gene encodes CDR1 MGHRA and CDR2 YSYEKL. The CDR3 is made up of 13 amino acids. Trimming cost V 8 bases and J 7 bases, with 17 bases left between them. CDR3 residues: CASSWETIRGYTF. In DNA form, the CDR3 reads TGCGCCAGCTCCTGGGAGACAATACGTGGCTACACCTTC.

The chain carries TRBV11-3 and TRBJ2-1, with TRBD2 matching over 8 bases. There are 16 residues in the CDR3. Looked up from germline, CDR1 is SGHNT and CDR2 is YENEEA. The V gene end was trimmed by 2 bases and the J gene end by 6 bases; junction bases not matched to a gene: 9. CDR3 protein: CASSLFGVAGPNEQFF. In DNA, the CDR3 is TGTGCCAGCAGCTTATTTGGAGTAGCGGGGCCCAATGAGCAGTTCTTC.

The rearrangement uses TRBV4-1 and TRBJ2-2; TRBD2 aligns across 14 bases. V gave up 3 bases and J gave up 4 bases; unmatched junction bases: 10. The CDR3 has 19 residues. Germline values: CDR1 MGHRA, CDR2 YSYEKL. The CDR3 region has the DNA TGCGCCAGCAGCCATGGGCCATCGGGACTAGCGGGAGTCACCGGGGAGCTGTTTTTT. Its protein is CASSHGPSGLAGVTGELFF.

The chain joins TRBV10-2 to TRBJ2-2; 8 nucleotides align to TRBD2. V shed 7 bases, J shed 0 bases, and the junction held 4 bases outside the gene matches. CDR1 and CDR2 (germline): WSHSY, SAAADI. The CDR3 consists of 15 residues. The DNA for the CDR3 is TGCGCCAGCAAGCTAGCGGGTTCGAACACCGGGGAGCTGTTTTTT. It translates to CASKLAGSNTGELFF.

This clone has a handful of counts. Other DNA sequences in this sample translate to the same CDR3. The gene calls are TRBV7-9 and TRBJ1-1; 8 nucleotides match TRBD1. This CDR3 spans 13 amino acids. Trimming at V came to 5 bases and at J to 1 base, leaving 0 bases not matched to a gene. Germline CDR1 is SEHNR and CDR2 is FQNEAQ (reference sequence). The CDR3 region has the DNA TGTGCCAGCAGCGGACAGGGGAACACTGAAGCTTTCTTT. Translated: CASSGQGNTEAFF.

The gene calls are TRBV18 and TRBJ2-1; D might be TRBD1 (5 bases). This CDR3 is built from 16 residues. Between the trimmed V and J ends, which lost 3 bases and 2 bases, there was a span of 14 bases. Germline V gene sequence: CDR1 KGHSH, CDR2 LQKENI. The CDR3 coding sequence is TGTGCCAGCTCACCGCGACAGACATCCACCTACAATGAGCAGTTCTTC. This translates into CASSPRQTSTYNEQFF.